This record concerns one TCR beta chain sequence. Antigen specificity is unknown. PCR was performed a second time for about 7 to 11 cycles using a sample-barcoded 5' primer and a J-beta primer mix. TCRdb re-derived calls from the 5' RACE reads in MiXCR, one entry per CDR3 protein. The table records some 710,000 distinct CDR3 sequences, roughly 46% of them present only once. V was pared by 6 bases and J by 4 bases, with 11 bases of the junction left unmatched. This CDR3 has 16 residues. Germline V gene sequence: CDR1 DFQATT, CDR2 SNEGSKA (reference sequence). The record originates from a study of blood T cells in healthy people across ages. Study-level points and caveats: Conclusively comparing naive with antigen-experienced cells was impossible with unsorted PBMCs.

Donors gave roughly 10 milliliters of peripheral blood apiece. Sequenced sample: blood. The V call is TRBV20-1, the J call TRBJ2-3; 12 bases line up with TRBD2. The TCR was taken from a man at least 80 years old in good health. CDR3 residues: CSARGASGRASDTQYF. In DNA, the CDR3 is TGCAGTGCCCGGGGGGCTAGCGGGAGGGCCTCAGATACGCAGTATTTT.